These 14 T cell receptor beta chains were sequenced from one sample in a study of OX40 agonist ivuxolimab in advanced cancers. Libraries were built with the immunoSEQ multiplex PCR assay. TCRdb provides this immuneACCESS table in a form limited to in-frame rearrangements. Some clones are lacking; in checked studies, under half of them reflect an unresolved V gene, and why the rest are absent is not known. The sample yields roughly 70,000 clones; 75% to 90% were counted once. 3.5% to 4.5% of the sample is held by the ten biggest clonotypes. This material consisted of CD4+ or CD8+ T cells sorted from blood, taken in a trial of the OX40 agonist ivuxolimab. The receptors derive from an adult with an advanced solid tumor such as melanoma, head and neck, liver or kidney cancer.

The V call is TRBV19, the J call TRBJ2-1; 8 bases fit TRBD2. V shed 4 bases and J 2 bases; nucleotides not matched to a gene: 4. This CDR3 comprises 15 residues. Germline CDR1 and CDR2: LNHDA and SQIVND (reference sequence). The CDR3 reads CASSRGGRTYNEQFF. CDR3 in DNA: TGTGCCAGTAGTAGAGGCGGGAGGACCTACAATGAGCAGTTCTTC.

The chain couples TRBV19 to TRBJ2-7; 10 positions agree with TRBD1. Germline V gene lookup returns CDR1 LNHDA and CDR2 SQIVND (reference sequence). V dropped 6 bases and J dropped 3; count of bases not matched to a gene: 5. The CDR3 is made up of 14 amino acids. CDR3 DNA: TGTGCCAGTAGCCCCGGGACAGGGGACTACGAGCAGTACTTC. Amino acids: CASSPGTGDYEQYF.

V usage is TRBV7-2 and J usage is TRBJ1-6, with 7 bases lining up with TRBD1. With V trimmed by 1 base and J by 9 bases, 6 bases remained unmatched. Germline lookup yields CDR1 SGHTA and CDR2 FQGNSA. The CDR3 spans 15 residues. The CDR3 here is CASSLVGGGGSPLHF. The CDR3 region has the DNA TGTGCCAGCAGCTTAGTAGGGGGCGGTGGTTCACCCCTCCACTTT.

The chain recombines TRBV21-1 with TRBJ2-1. TRBV21-1 is given as a pseudogene. The CDR3 length is 13 residues. In DNA form, the CDR3 reads TGTGCCAGCAGCTCCGGCTATGACAATGAGCAGTTCTTC. Translated: CASSSGYDNEQFF.

The count of this clone is one. The V gene is TRBV7-2, the J gene TRBJ2-1; D may be TRBD1 (5 bases). V was trimmed by 4 bases and J by 0 bases, leaving 16 bases between them. The germline CDR1 and CDR2 sequences are SGHTA and FQGNSA. The length of the CDR3 is 17 residues. The CDR3 is CASSSPNQGSSYNEQFF. In DNA form, the CDR3 reads TGTGCCAGCAGCTCTCCAAACCAGGGCAGCTCCTACAATGAGCAGTTCTTC.

The rearrangement uses TRBV11-2 and TRBJ1-1; 7 positions match TRBD1. Germline CDR1 SGHAT, CDR2 FQNNGV. CDR3 length equals 15 residues. J lost 0 bases, V lost 5 bases, and 6 bases had no gene match. The CDR3 sequence is CASSHSQGVNTEAFF. In DNA, the CDR3 is TGTGCCAGCAGCCACTCTCAGGGGGTGAACACTGAAGCTTTCTTT.

The CDR3 sequence is CASSLQGADYGYTF. The CDR3 bases are TGCGCCAGCAGCTTGCAGGGGGCGGACTATGGCTACACCTTC. The chain carries TRBV5-1 and TRBJ1-2, with 8 bases identical to TRBD1. CDR3 size: 14 residues. Trimming took 1 base from V and 3 from J; bases not matched to a gene: 2. Germline V gene data show CDR1 as SGHRS and CDR2 as YFSETQ.

The chain joins TRBV6-4 to TRBJ2-3; unclear D gene. CDR3 length: 14 residues. Germline V gene sequence: CDR1 MRHNA, CDR2 SNTAGT. Trimming left V 2 bases short and J 2 bases short, with 8 bases between. The CDR3 is CASSDEAFTDTQYF. The CDR3 region has the DNA TGTGCCAGCAGTGACGAGGCCTTCACAGATACGCAGTATTTT.

This sequence joins TRBV5-1 and TRBJ1-1; D gene ambiguous. Germline V gives CDR1 SGHRS, CDR2 YFSETQ. Trimming cost V 4 bases and J 1 base, with 11 bases left between them. There are 14 residues in the CDR3. DNA of the CDR3: TGCGCCAGCAGCCAGGACGGCCAGAACACTGAAGCTTTCTTT. It codes for CASSQDGQNTEAFF.

This clone is a singleton in its sample. The chain couples TRBV6-9 to TRBJ2-7, with 7 bases identical to TRBD1. The CDR3 is 13 residues long. After removal of 4 bases from V and 4 bases from J, the junction contained 4 bases not matched to a gene. From germline, CDR1 is MNHGY and CDR2 SVAAGI. The CDR3 nucleotides are TGTGCCAGCAGTTTTGTCAGGGGGTACGAGCAGTACTTC. Translating it yields CASSFVRGYEQYF.

The chain is built from TRBV5-1 and TRBJ2-7; D not resolved. The V gene lost 3 bases and the J gene lost 0 bases, with 10 bases spanning the gap. CDR1 is SGHRS and CDR2 is YFSETQ in the germline V gene. This CDR3 has 14 residues. The DNA of the CDR3 is TGCGCCAGCAGCTCCCGGGTCAACTCCTACGAGCAGTACTTC. Translating gives CASSSRVNSYEQYF. The variable domain in full, completed from reference TRBV5-1 and TRBJ2-7, reads KAGVTQTPRYLIKTRGQQVTLSCSPISGHRSVSWYQQTPGQGLQFLFEYFSETQRNKGNFPGRFSGRQFSNSRSEMNVSTLELGDSALYLCASSSRVNSYEQYFGPGTRLTVT.

V usage is TRBV19 and J usage is TRBJ2-1, with 10 bases that match TRBD2. This CDR3 is 15 amino acids long. From germline, CDR1 is LNHDA and CDR2 SQIVND (reference sequence). The J segment lost 4 bases and the V segment lost 4 bases, leaving 4 bases of the junction unmatched. In DNA, the CDR3 is TGTGCCAGTAGTACGACACTAGCGGGGTACAATGAGCAGTTCTTC. It specifies CASSTTLAGYNEQFF.

The chain combines TRBV7-9 with TRBJ1-1, with 7 bases aligning to TRBD1. Germline CDR1 reads SEHNR; CDR2 reads FQNEAQ (reference sequence). The CDR3 has 14 amino acids. V gave up 4 bases and J gave up 5 bases; unmatched junction bases: 7. CDR3 loop: CASSSQGDGTEAFF. CDR3 nucleotide sequence: TGTGCCAGCAGCTCCCAGGGGGATGGAACTGAAGCTTTCTTT.

V is TRBV7-2 and J is TRBJ2-1, with D possibly matching TRBD1 (6 bases). Germline CDR1 is SGHTA and CDR2 is FQGNSA. The V gene lost 5 bases and the J gene lost 0 bases, with 14 bases spanning the gap. The CDR3 contains 16 residues. The CDR3 DNA reads as TGTGCCAGCAGCGGCAGGGGCCCAAGCTCCTACAATGAGCAGTTCTTC. This gives the protein CASSGRGPSSYNEQFF.